These T cell receptor beta chains were read from a single sample in a study of shared clonotypes between healthy human individuals. TCRdb's table, derived via immunoSEQ multiplex PCR, lists solely in-frame clones and lacks some. The data show over 2 million clones, roughly 96% seen once. The specimen was naive CD4+ T cells sorted from blood. Receptors originate from a man between 18 and 29 years old in good health. The CDR3 runs from the conserved cysteine through the conserved F or W. D genes are given only for firm matches. For some rows the clone size is stated as once, few or many, or as a class when expanded; others skip it.

d_gene: TRBD1; v_gene: TRBV7-9; abundance: -; j_gene: TRBJ1-4; CDR3aa: CASSLGTGARTNEKLFF; CDR3nt: TGTGCCAGCAGCTTAGGGACAGGGGCCCGGACTAATGAAAAACTGTTTTTT
d_gene: -; v_gene: TRBV27; abundance: -; j_gene: TRBJ2-6; CDR3aa: CASSRPGPPSSGANVLTF; CDR3nt: TGTGCCAGCAGTCGACCGGGACCGCCGAGCTCTGGGGCCAACGTCCTGACTTTC
d_gene: -; v_gene: TRBV6-6; abundance: -; j_gene: TRBJ1-1; CDR3aa: CASNQGRREAFF; CDR3nt: TGTGCCAGCAATCAAGGGCGGCGTGAAGCTTTCTTT
d_gene: -; v_gene: TRBV19; abundance: -; j_gene: TRBJ2-5; CDR3aa: CASSRSTQETQYF; CDR3nt: TGTGCCAGTAGTCGAAGCACCCAAGAGACCCAGTACTTC
d_gene: TRBD2; v_gene: TRBV6-6; abundance: -; j_gene: TRBJ2-1; CDR3aa: CASSSGLAGGNEQFF; CDR3nt: TGTGCCAGCAGTTCTGGACTAGCGGGAGGGAATGAGCAGTTCTTC
d_gene: -; v_gene: TRBV6-1; abundance: -; j_gene: TRBJ2-7; CDR3aa: CASSEPRVVNYEQYF; CDR3nt: TGTGCCAGCAGTGAGCCCCGGGTTGTTAACTACGAGCAGTACTTC
d_gene: TRBD1; v_gene: TRBV6-1; abundance: once; j_gene: TRBJ1-6; CDR3aa: CASSEGSGQLPLHF; CDR3nt: TGTGCCAGCAGTGAAGGCTCGGGACAGCTCCCCCTCCACTTT
d_gene: TRBD2; v_gene: TRBV25-1; abundance: -; j_gene: TRBJ2-7; CDR3aa: CASSEFSASGSYEQYF; CDR3nt: TGTGCCAGCAGTGAATTCTCCGCTAGCGGAAGCTACGAGCAGTACTTC
d_gene: TRBD2; v_gene: TRBV4-3; abundance: -; j_gene: TRBJ2-3; CDR3aa: CASSQGSGRVTDTQYF; CDR3nt: TGCGCCAGCAGCCAGGGTAGCGGGAGGGTGACAGATACGCAGTATTTT
d_gene: -; v_gene: TRBV12-5; abundance: -; j_gene: TRBJ2-7; CDR3aa: CASVLAPSYEQYF; CDR3nt: TGTGCTAGTGTCTTAGCCCCCTCCTACGAGCAGTACTTC
d_gene: -; v_gene: TRBV5-1; abundance: -; j_gene: TRBJ1-1; CDR3aa: CASSLPLQGNTEAFF; CDR3nt: TGCGCCAGCAGCTTGCCCCTACAGGGGAACACTGAAGCTTTCTTT
d_gene: -; v_gene: TRBV7-9; abundance: -; j_gene: TRBJ2-5; CDR3aa: CASSLPGGHQETQYF; CDR3nt: TGTGCCAGCAGCTTACCTGGAGGCCACCAAGAGACCCAGTACTTC
d_gene: TRBD2; v_gene: TRBV30; abundance: -; j_gene: TRBJ2-3; CDR3aa: CAWELAGGRTDTQYF; CDR3nt: TGTGCCTGGGAACTAGCGGGAGGTCGGACAGATACGCAGTATTTT
d_gene: -; v_gene: TRBV19; abundance: -; j_gene: TRBJ2-6; CDR3aa: CASSMGVTASGANVLTF; CDR3nt: TGTGCCAGTAGTATGGGGGTCACCGCCTCTGGGGCCAACGTCCTGACTTTC
d_gene: -; v_gene: TRBV9; abundance: -; j_gene: TRBJ2-2; CDR3aa: CASSSGDWNTGELFF; CDR3nt: TGTGCCAGCAGCTCCGGAGACTGGAACACCGGGGAGCTGTTTTTT
d_gene: -; v_gene: TRBV19; abundance: -; j_gene: TRBJ2-5; CDR3aa: CASSLNFQRETQYF; CDR3nt: TGTGCCAGTAGCCTGAATTTCCAAAGAGAGACCCAGTACTTC
d_gene: -; v_gene: TRBV5-1; abundance: few; j_gene: TRBJ1-3; CDR3aa: CASSLEGNSGNTIYF; CDR3nt: TGCGCCAGCAGCTTGGAGGGCAACTCTGGAAACACCATATATTTT
d_gene: -; v_gene: TRBV7-9; abundance: -; j_gene: TRBJ1-4; CDR3aa: CASSLVRADATNEKLFF; CDR3nt: TGTGCCAGCAGCTTAGTTCGGGCAGATGCAACTAATGAAAAACTGTTTTTT
d_gene: -; v_gene: TRBV6-1; abundance: -; j_gene: TRBJ1-5; CDR3aa: CASSRDFHGNQPQHF; CDR3nt: TGTGCCAGCAGTAGGGACTTCCATGGCAATCAGCCCCAGCATTTT
d_gene: TRBD1; v_gene: TRBV5-4; abundance: -; j_gene: TRBJ1-2; CDR3aa: CASSSTGKYGYTF; CDR3nt: TGTGCCAGCAGCTCGACAGGGAAATATGGCTACACCTTC